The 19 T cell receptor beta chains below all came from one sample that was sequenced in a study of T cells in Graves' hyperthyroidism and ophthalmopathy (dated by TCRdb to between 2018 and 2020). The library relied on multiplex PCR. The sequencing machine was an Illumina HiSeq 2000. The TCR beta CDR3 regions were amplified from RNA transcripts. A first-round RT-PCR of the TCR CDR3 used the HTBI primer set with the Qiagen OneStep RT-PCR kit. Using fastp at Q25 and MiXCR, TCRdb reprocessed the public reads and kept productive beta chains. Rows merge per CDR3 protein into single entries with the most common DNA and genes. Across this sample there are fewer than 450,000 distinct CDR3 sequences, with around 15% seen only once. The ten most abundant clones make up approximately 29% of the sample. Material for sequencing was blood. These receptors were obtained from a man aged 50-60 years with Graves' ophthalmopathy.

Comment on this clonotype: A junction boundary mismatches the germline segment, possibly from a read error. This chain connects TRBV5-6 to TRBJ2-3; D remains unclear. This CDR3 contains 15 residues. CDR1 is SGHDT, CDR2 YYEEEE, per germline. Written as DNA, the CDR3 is TGTGTCAGCAGCTTGGACGGAGTTCGGGCAGATACGCAGTATTTT. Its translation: CVSSLDGVRADTQYF.

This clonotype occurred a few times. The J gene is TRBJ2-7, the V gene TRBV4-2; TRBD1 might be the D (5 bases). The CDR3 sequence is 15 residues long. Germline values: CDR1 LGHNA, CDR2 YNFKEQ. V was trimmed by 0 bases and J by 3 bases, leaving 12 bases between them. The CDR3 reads CASSQDIDRYYEQYF. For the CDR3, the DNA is TGTGCCAGCAGCCAAGATATCGACAGATACTACGAGCAGTACTTC.

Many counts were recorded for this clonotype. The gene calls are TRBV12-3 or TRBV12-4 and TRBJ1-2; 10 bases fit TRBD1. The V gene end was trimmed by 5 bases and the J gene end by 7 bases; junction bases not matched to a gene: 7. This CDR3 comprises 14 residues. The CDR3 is CASSPGTGAGGYTF. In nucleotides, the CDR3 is TGTGCCAGCAGTCCAGGGACAGGGGCGGGTGGCTACACCTTC.

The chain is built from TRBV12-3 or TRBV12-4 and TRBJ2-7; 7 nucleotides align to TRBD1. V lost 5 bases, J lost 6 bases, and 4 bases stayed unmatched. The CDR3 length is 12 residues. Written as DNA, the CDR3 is TGTGCCAGCAGTAAGGGGGCGCGCGAGCAGTACTTC. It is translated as CASSKGAREQYF.

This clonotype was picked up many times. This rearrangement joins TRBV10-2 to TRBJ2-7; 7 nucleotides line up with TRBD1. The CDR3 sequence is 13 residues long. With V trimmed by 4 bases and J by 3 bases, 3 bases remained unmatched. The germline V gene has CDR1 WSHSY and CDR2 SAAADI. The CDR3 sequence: CASSVQGDYEQYF. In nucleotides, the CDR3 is TGCGCCAGCAGTGTCCAGGGGGACTACGAGCAGTACTTC.

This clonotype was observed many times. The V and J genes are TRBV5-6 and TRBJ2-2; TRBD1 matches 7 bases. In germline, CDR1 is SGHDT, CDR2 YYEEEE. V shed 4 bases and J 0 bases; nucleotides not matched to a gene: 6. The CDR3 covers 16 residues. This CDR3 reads CASSHKGAANTGELFF. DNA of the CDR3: TGTGCCAGCAGCCATAAGGGGGCCGCGAACACCGGGGAGCTGTTTTTT. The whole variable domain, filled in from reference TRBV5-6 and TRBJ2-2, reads DAGVTQSPTHLIKTRGQQVTLRCSPKSGHDTVSWYQQALGQGPQFIFQYYEEEERQRGNFPDRFSGHQFPNYSSELNVNALLLGDSALYLCASSHKGAANTGELFFGEGSRLTVL.

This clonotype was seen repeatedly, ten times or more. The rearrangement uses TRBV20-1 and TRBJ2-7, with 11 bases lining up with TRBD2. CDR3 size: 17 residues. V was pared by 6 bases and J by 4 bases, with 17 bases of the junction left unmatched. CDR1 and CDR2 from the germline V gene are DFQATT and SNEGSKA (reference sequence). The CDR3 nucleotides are TGCAGTGCCGACCTACCCTCAACTAGCGGGAGTTCTTACGAGCAGTACTTC. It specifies CSADLPSTSGSSYEQYF.

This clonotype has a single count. This CDR3 reads CASSSTRGRSPYGYTF. CDR3 sequence (DNA): TGTGCCAGCAGTTCTACTAGGGGGCGAAGTCCCTATGGCTACACCTTC. The V and J genes are TRBV6-5 and TRBJ1-2, with 7 bases fitting TRBD1. The germline CDR1 and CDR2 sequences are MNHEY and SVGAGI. Trimming took 4 bases from V and 4 from J; bases not matched to a gene: 12. CDR3 length: 16 residues.

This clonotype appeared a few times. As DNA, the CDR3 is TGTGCCAGCACTCCGGGACCAGCGGGACGCACAGATACGCAGTATTTT. This encodes CASTPGPAGRTDTQYF. This chain connects TRBV12-3 or TRBV12-4 to TRBJ2-3, with 7 bases identical to TRBD2. The J segment lost 1 base and the V segment lost 7 bases, leaving 11 bases of the junction unmatched. CDR3 length equals 16 residues.

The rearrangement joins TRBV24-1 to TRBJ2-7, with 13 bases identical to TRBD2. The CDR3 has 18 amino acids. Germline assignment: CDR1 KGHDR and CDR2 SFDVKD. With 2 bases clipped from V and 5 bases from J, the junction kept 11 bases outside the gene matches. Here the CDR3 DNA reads TGTGCCACCAGTGATTCGACGGCCACTAGCGGGAGGGCTCACGAGCAGTACTTC. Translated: CATSDSTATSGRAHEQYF.

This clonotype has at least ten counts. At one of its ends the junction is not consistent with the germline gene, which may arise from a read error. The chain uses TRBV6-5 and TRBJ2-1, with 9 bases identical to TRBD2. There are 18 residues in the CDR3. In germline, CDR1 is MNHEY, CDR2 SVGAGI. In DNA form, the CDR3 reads TGTGCCAGCAGTTACTCCCGAAGTGGCGGGGGGGCCCTCAATAAGCAGTTCTTC. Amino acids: CASSYSRSGGGALNKQFF.

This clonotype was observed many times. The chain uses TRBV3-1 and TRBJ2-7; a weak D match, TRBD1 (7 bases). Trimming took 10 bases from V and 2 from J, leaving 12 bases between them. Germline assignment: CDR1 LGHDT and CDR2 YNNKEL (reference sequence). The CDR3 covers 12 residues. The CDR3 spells CATSGGTYEQYF. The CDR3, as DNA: TGTGCCACCTCAGGGGGGACCTACGAGCAGTACTTC.

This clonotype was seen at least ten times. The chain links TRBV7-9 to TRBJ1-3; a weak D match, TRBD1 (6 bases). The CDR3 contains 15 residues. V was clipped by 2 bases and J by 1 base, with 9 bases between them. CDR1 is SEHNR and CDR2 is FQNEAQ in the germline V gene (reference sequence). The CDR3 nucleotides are TGTGCCAGCAGCTTAATAACAGGGTCTGGAAACACCATATATTTT. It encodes CASSLITGSGNTIYF.

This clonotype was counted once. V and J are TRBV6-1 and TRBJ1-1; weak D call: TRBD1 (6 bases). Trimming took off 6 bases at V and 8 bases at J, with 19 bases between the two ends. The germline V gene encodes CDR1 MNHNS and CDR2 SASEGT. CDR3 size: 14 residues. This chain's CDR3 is CASRHDRTEMEAFF. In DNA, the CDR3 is TGTGCCAGCAGACACGACAGGACAGAAATGGAAGCTTTCTTT.

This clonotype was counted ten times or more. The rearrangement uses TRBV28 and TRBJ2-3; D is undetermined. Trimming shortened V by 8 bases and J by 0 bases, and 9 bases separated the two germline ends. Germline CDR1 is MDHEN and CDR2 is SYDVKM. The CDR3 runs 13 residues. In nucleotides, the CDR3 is TGTGCCAGCGCCCCCCCTAGCACAGATACGCAGTATTTT. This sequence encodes CASAPPSTDTQYF.

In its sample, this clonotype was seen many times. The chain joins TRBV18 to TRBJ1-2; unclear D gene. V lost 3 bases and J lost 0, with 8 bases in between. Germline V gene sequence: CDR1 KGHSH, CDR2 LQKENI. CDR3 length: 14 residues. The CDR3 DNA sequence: TGTGCCAGCTCACCCGCAGCGTCTAACTATGGCTACACCTTC. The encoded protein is CASSPAASNYGYTF. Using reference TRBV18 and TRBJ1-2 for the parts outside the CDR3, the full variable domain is NAGVMQNPRHLVRRRGQEARLRCSPMKGHSHVYWYRQLPEEGLKFMVYLQKENIIDESGMPKERFSAEFPKEGPSILRIQQVVRGDSAAYFCASSPAASNYGYTFGSGTRLTVV.

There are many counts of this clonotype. The CDR3: CASRRGPTNTEAFF. The CDR3 DNA reads TGTGCCAGCAGAAGAGGCCCCACGAACACTGAAGCTTTCTTT. The chain uses TRBV12-3 or TRBV12-4 and TRBJ1-1; no reliable D call. Trimming took 6 bases from V and 1 from J, leaving 12 bases between them. This CDR3 has 14 residues.

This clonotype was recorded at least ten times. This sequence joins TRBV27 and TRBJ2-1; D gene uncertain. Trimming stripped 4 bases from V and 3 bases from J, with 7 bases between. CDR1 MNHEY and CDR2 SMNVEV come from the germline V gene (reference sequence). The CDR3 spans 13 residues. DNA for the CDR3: TGTGCCAGCAGTTCGGACCACTACAATGAGCAGTTCTTC. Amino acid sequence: CASSSDHYNEQFF.

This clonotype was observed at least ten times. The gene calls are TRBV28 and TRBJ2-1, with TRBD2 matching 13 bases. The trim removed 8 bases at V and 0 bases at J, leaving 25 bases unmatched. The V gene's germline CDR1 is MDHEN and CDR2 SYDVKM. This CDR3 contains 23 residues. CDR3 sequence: CASDFLVWWTSGRDKSSYNEQFF. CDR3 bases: TGTGCCAGCGACTTCTTGGTTTGGTGGACTAGCGGGAGAGATAAAAGCTCCTACAATGAGCAGTTCTTC.